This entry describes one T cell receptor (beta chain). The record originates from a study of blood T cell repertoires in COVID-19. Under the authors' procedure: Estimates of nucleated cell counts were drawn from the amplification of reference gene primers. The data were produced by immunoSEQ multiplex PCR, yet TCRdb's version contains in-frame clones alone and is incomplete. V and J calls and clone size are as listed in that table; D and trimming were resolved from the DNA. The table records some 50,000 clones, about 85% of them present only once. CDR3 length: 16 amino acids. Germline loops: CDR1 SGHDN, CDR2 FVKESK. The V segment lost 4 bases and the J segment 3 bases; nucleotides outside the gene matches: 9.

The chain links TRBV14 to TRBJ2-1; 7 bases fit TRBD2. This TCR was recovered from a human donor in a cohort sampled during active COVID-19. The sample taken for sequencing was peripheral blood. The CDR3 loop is CASSRVSGKFYNEQFF. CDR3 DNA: TGTGCCAGCAGCCGCGTAAGCGGGAAGTTCTACAATGAGCAGTTCTTC.